This T cell receptor (beta chain) is from a study of monozygotic twins with inflammatory bowel disease. The CDR3 spans 16 residues. Per germline, CDR1 DFQATT and CDR2 SNEGSKA (reference sequence). TCRdb reprocessed the 5' RACE reads and stores each CDR3 protein as one record, lacking DNA. The sample includes a few hundred thousand distinct CDR3 sequences. The sample taken for sequencing was blood. The chain links TRBV20-1 to TRBJ1-5; there is no DNA to check the TCRdb D call of TRBD1. This sequence was found in a human donor with ulcerative colitis or Crohn's disease, or a healthy co-twin of an affected twin (not recorded which). CDR3 sequence: CSAPTGGRGSNQPQHF.